This T cell receptor beta chain was retrieved from a study of a mutant IDH1 vaccine in newly diagnosed glioma. Study at large: The initiation of vaccination occurred 4-6 weeks after radiotherapy alone, or with temozolomide cycles.

Time point of the sample: week 35, safety follow-up. The investigators gave 300 ug of mutant IDH1 20-mer peptide in each vaccine dose, together with topical imiquimod. Each patient was administered eight vaccinations, scheduled in weeks 1, 3, 5, 7, 11, 15, 19 and 23. Each of the donors came in with new WHO grade 3 or 4 astrocytomas that were IDH1-mutant and ATRX-lost. TCRdb's table, derived via immunoSEQ multiplex PCR, lists solely in-frame clones and lacks some. The data contain around 32,000 clones, 65% to 85% of them singletons. This clone was recorded a few times. Its antigen is undetermined. This TCR was recovered from a young woman with glioma. Some clones in this sample may be carry-over from other donors' samples. The sequences come from PBMCs, collected from a glioma patient whose treatment included an IDH1 peptide vaccine.

The chain's CDR3 is CAWTTTRAFF. CDR3 coding DNA: TGTGCCTGGACAACCACCAGGGCTTTCTTT. V is TRBV30 and J is TRBJ1-1; D is uncertain. With 4 bases removed from V and 11 bases from J, the gap between germline ends came to 11 bases. The germline V gene encodes CDR1 GTSNPN and CDR2 SVGIG (reference sequence). This CDR3 spans 10 amino acids.